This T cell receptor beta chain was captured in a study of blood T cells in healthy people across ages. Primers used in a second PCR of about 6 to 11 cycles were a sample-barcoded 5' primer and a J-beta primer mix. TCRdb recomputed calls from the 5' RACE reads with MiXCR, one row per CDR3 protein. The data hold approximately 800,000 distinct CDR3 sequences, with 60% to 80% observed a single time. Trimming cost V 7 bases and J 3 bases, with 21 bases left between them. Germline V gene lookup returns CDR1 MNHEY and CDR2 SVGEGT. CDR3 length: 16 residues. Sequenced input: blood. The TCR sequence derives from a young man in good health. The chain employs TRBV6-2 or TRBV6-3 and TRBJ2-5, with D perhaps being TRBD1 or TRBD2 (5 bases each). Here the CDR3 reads CASTHLGAHTEETQYF. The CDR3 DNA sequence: TGTGCCAGCACCCACCTCGGGGCACACACAGAAGAGACCCAGTACTTC.